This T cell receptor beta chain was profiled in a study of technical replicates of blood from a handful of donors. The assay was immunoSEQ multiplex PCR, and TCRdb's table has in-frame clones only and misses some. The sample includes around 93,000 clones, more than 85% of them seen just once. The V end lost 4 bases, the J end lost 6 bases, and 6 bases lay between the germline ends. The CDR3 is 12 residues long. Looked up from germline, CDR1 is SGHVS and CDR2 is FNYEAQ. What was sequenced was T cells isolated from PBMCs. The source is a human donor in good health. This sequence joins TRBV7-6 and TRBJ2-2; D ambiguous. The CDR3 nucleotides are TGTGCCAGCAGCTCTGAGGCCGGGGAGCTGTTTTTT. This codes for CASSSEAGELFF.